The T cell receptor (beta chain) described here comes from a study of blood T cell repertoires in COVID-19. At the level of the study: The cDNA or gDNA used as material had been derived from T cells, B-cell-depleted T cells, or PBMCs.

Source study methods: Amplified reference gene primers provided the basis for estimating nucleated cell counts. The protocol was immunoSEQ multiplex PCR, while the TCRdb copy is restricted to in-frame clones and leaves out a portion. The V and J calls and the clone size are those of that table, but D and trimming were determined from the DNA. The sample includes hundreds of thousands of clones, just over 85% of them seen just once. This CDR3 is built from 15 residues. Germline V gene lookup returns CDR1 SGHVS and CDR2 FNYEAQ. Trimming removed 1 base at V and 2 bases at J, with 12 bases between. The receptor was isolated from a woman between 50 and 59 years old with acute COVID-19. The chain is built from TRBV7-6 and TRBJ2-7, with a tentative D call TRBD2 (5 bases). Material for sequencing was PBMCs or T cells enriched from blood (not recorded which). CDR3 coding DNA: TGTGCCAGCAGCTTAGACAGCGGAGCGGCCTACGAGCAGTACTTC. Translating gives CASSLDSGAAYEQYF.